These 18 T cell receptor beta chains originate from one sample sequenced in a study of cytomegalovirus exposure and HLA in healthy donors. Sequencing was performed with immunoSEQ multiplex PCR; in TCRdb, only in-frame clones are kept and a portion is missing. Among under 150,000 clones, more than 85% were seen once, and the ten largest hold just under 9%. The source material was PBMCs. The receptors shown here come from a man aged 18-30 years in good health and CMV-seropositive.

The rearrangement joins TRBV27 to TRBJ1-2; the match to TRBD1 covers 8 bases. With V trimmed by 6 bases and J by 1 base, 4 bases remained unmatched. This CDR3 spans 14 amino acids. CDR1 MNHEY and CDR2 SMNVEV come from the germline V gene (reference sequence). CDR3 in DNA: TGTGCCAGCAGACGCGGACAGGGTAACTATGGCTACACCTTC. Translating gives CASRRGQGNYGYTF.

V usage is TRBV5-6 and J usage is TRBJ1-4, with TRBD1 identical over 8 bases. Trimming took 0 bases from V and 8 from J; bases not matched to a gene: 3. The CDR3 loop spans 14 amino acids. Germline V gene data show CDR1 as SGHDT and CDR2 as YYEEEE. CDR3 loop: CASSLVQGEEKLFF. CDR3 DNA: TGTGCCAGCAGCTTGGTACAGGGGGAGGAAAAACTGTTTTTT.

The V gene is TRBV6-1, the J gene TRBJ1-3; 9 bases align to TRBD1. V lost 4 bases, J lost 2 bases, and 6 bases stayed unmatched. This CDR3 is built from 16 residues. From germline, CDR1 is MNHNS and CDR2 SASEGT. The CDR3 here is CASSVGTGPTGNTIYF. In DNA, the CDR3 is TGTGCCAGCAGTGTAGGGACAGGGCCGACTGGAAACACCATATATTTT.

The chain joins TRBV5-1 to TRBJ1-4, with unresolved D. Germline-derived CDR1 and CDR2 are SGHRS and YFSETQ. Trimming took 4 bases from V and 7 from J, leaving 14 bases between them. The CDR3 spans 14 residues. This CDR3 reads CASSAGLSLEKLFF. The DNA of the CDR3 is TGCGCCAGCAGCGCGGGTCTATCCCTTGAAAAACTGTTTTTT.

The chain links TRBV18 to TRBJ1-3; 7 nucleotides agree with TRBD1. The CDR3 is made up of 14 amino acids. V lost 4 bases and J lost 4; bases outside the gene matches: 4. Germline CDR1 KGHSH, CDR2 LQKENI. The CDR3 DNA reads TGTGCCAGCTCACTACGGGACAGAGGAAACACCATATATTTT. Protein: CASSLRDRGNTIYF.

The gene calls are TRBV7-9 and TRBJ2-7; maybe TRBD1 (6 bases). The CDR3 runs to 13 residues. Germline V lookup: CDR1 SEHNR, CDR2 FQNEAQ (reference sequence). Trimming took 2 bases from V and 2 from J, leaving 7 bases between them. The CDR3 reads CASSLPGAYEQYF. DNA for the CDR3: TGTGCCAGCAGCTTACCAGGGGCCTACGAGCAGTACTTC.

This clone was counted a few times. This rearrangement joins TRBV10-3 to TRBJ2-7, with a weak D call TRBD1 (6 bases). V was pared by 4 bases and J by 5 bases, with 15 bases between. The CDR3 consists of 14 residues. Per the germline V gene, CDR1 is ENHRY and CDR2 is SYGVKD. For the CDR3, the DNA is TGTGCCATCAGTGTAGTGGGGGCAGGGGACGAGCAGTACTTC. Translating it yields CAISVVGAGDEQYF.

The rearrangement uses TRBV9 and TRBJ1-5; 8 positions match TRBD1. Germline trimming cut 4 bases from V and 4 bases from J; bases unmatched to any gene: 7. The CDR3 covers 15 residues. Germline V gene data show CDR1 as SGDLS and CDR2 as YYNGEE. Here the CDR3 reads CASSQTGQGNQPQHF. CDR3 DNA: TGTGCCAGCAGCCAAACCGGACAGGGTAATCAGCCCCAGCATTTT.

This clone was detected a few times. V and J are TRBV30 and TRBJ2-3; 10 nucleotides agree with TRBD2. CDR1 GTSNPN and CDR2 SVGIG come from the germline V gene (reference sequence). CDR3 length: 15 amino acids. With V trimmed by 0 bases and J by 3 bases, 3 bases remained unmatched. The CDR3 region is CAWSVKAGGTDTQYF. The CDR3 nucleotides are TGTGCCTGGAGTGTAAAAGCGGGAGGGACAGATACGCAGTATTTT.

This chain links TRBV5-6 with TRBJ1-4, with 8 positions matching TRBD1. The germline CDR1 and CDR2 sequences are SGHDT and YYEEEE. The V segment lost 3 bases and the J segment 7 bases; nucleotides outside the gene matches: 5. The CDR3 runs to 14 residues. The DNA of the CDR3 is TGTGCCAGCAGCTCCCAGGGGGCGCTTGAAAAACTGTTTTTT. This codes for CASSSQGALEKLFF.

The rearrangement links TRBV18 to TRBJ2-7, with D possibly matching TRBD2 (6 bases). V lost 3 bases to trimming and J lost 8 bases, with 17 bases between them. Germline CDR1 is KGHSH and CDR2 is LQKENI. This CDR3 contains 14 residues. CDR3 amino acids: CASSPTETEGKQYF. The CDR3 DNA follows: TGTGCCAGCTCACCGACCGAAACGGAGGGGAAGCAGTACTTC.

V is TRBV11-3 and J is TRBJ2-7; D gene unclear. Per the germline V gene, CDR1 is SGHNT and CDR2 is YENEEA. V lost 8 bases to trimming and J lost 5 bases, with 13 bases between them. The CDR3 consists of 12 residues. The CDR3 sequence is CASGRTLNEQYF. In DNA form, the CDR3 reads TGTGCCAGCGGCCGAACCCTCAACGAGCAGTACTTC. The full variable domain, in which reference TRBV11-3 and TRBJ2-7 provide the parts outside the CDR3, is EAGVVQSPRYKIIEKKQPVAFWCNPISGHNTLYWYLQNLGQGPELLIRYENEEAVDDSQLPKDRFSAERLKGVDSTLKIQPAELGDSAVYLCASGRTLNEQYFGPGTRLTVT.

The chain uses TRBV18 and TRBJ2-1; 13 nucleotides align to TRBD2. The ends lost 6 bases at V and 7 bases at J; junction bases unmatched: 3. The germline V gene has CDR1 KGHSH and CDR2 LQKENI. There are 14 residues in the CDR3. The chain's CDR3 is CASSRTSGSNEQFF. The CDR3 nucleotides read TGTGCCAGCTCCCGGACTAGCGGGAGTAATGAGCAGTTCTTC.

The V gene is TRBV30, the J gene TRBJ1-2, with 8 bases matching TRBD1. With 3 bases clipped from V and 5 bases from J, the junction kept 5 bases outside the gene matches. The CDR3 contains 13 residues. The germline V gene has CDR1 GTSNPN and CDR2 SVGIG (reference sequence). The CDR3 loop reads CAWSRDRPYGYTF. Here the CDR3 DNA reads TGTGCCTGGAGCCGGGACAGGCCATATGGCTACACCTTC.

This sequence joins TRBV27 and TRBJ2-1, with no clear D. CDR1 is MNHEY, CDR2 SMNVEV, per germline (reference sequence). There are 14 residues in the CDR3. V was shortened by 6 bases and J by 6 bases, with 15 bases between the two germline ends. CDR3: CASSPLGPGNEQFF. The CDR3 DNA reads TGTGCCAGCAGCCCCCTAGGCCCCGGCAATGAGCAGTTCTTC.

This chain joins TRBV25-1 and TRBJ1-5, with D unclear. Trimming took 6 bases from V and 2 from J, leaving 11 bases between them. The CDR3 consists of 14 residues. The V gene's germline CDR1 is MGHDK and CDR2 SYGVNS. The CDR3 region has the DNA TGTGCCAGCAGCAGTAGACAAGGCAATCAGCCCCAGCATTTT. Amino acids: CASSSRQGNQPQHF.

The chain carries TRBV5-5 and TRBJ2-3; D unresolved. In germline, CDR1 is SGHKS, CDR2 YYEKEE (reference sequence). The V and J ends lost 3 bases and 0 bases respectively, with 8 bases between them. The CDR3 totals 14 residues. The CDR3 spells CASSSIYSTDTQYF. CDR3 DNA: TGTGCCAGCAGCTCTATATACAGCACAGATACGCAGTATTTT.

This clone was counted a few times. This chain connects TRBV19 to TRBJ2-2, with a weak D call TRBD1 (5 bases). This CDR3 region has 14 residues. The germline gives CDR1 LNHDA, CDR2 SQIVND (reference sequence). The V and J ends lost 4 bases and 4 bases respectively, with 10 bases between them. This chain's CDR3 is CASSTGQVTGELFF. The CDR3 DNA follows: TGTGCCAGTAGTACCGGACAAGTCACCGGGGAGCTGTTTTTT.